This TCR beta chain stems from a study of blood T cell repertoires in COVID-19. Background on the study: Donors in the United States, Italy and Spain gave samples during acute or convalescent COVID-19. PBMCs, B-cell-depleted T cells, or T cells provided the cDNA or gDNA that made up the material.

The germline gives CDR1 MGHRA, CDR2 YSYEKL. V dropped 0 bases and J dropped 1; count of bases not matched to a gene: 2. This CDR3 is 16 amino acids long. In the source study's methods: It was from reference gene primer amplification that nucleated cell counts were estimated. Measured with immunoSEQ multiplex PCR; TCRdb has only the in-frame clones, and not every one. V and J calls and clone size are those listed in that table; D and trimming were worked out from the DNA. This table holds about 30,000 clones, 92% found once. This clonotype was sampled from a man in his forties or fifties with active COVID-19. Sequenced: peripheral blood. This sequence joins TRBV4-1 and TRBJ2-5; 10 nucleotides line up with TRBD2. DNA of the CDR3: TGCGCCAGCAGCCAAGACCAGCGGGGGGGCCAAGAGACCCAGTACTTC. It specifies CASSQDQRGGQETQYF.